This record concerns one TCR beta chain sequence. Antigen unknown. The record originates from a study of T-cell memory formation after mild COVID-19. V shed 0 bases and J shed 1 base, with 17 bases lying between them. Germline V lookup: CDR1 DFQATT, CDR2 SNEGSKA (reference sequence). CDR3 size: 17 residues. Using its own MiXCR run on the 5' RACE reads, TCRdb lists one record per CDR3 protein. The sample yields around 340,000 distinct CDR3 sequences, roughly an eighth seen once. Study outcomes and limitations: Day 15 to 85 contracting clones showed balanced CD4/CD8; day 15 to 37 expanders favored CD4+. The second-wave clones peaking on day 37 were not confirmed as SARS-CoV-2-specific. Most CD4+ clones that shrank were in CM and EM, while CD8+ ones turned up in EMRA.

The clonotype originates from a man between 18 and 29 years old who had mild COVID-19 (a few samples of this study predate the infection). Cell type and time point are not known. Sequencing was carried out using PBMCs or a T cell subset sorted from them (not recorded which). The rearrangement joins TRBV20-1 to TRBJ2-3, with a weak D call TRBD2 (6 bases). For the CDR3, the DNA is TGCAGTGCTAGAGATCTTCGGGCGGGGACCGGCACAGATACGCAGTATTTT. Residues: CSARDLRAGTGTDTQYF.